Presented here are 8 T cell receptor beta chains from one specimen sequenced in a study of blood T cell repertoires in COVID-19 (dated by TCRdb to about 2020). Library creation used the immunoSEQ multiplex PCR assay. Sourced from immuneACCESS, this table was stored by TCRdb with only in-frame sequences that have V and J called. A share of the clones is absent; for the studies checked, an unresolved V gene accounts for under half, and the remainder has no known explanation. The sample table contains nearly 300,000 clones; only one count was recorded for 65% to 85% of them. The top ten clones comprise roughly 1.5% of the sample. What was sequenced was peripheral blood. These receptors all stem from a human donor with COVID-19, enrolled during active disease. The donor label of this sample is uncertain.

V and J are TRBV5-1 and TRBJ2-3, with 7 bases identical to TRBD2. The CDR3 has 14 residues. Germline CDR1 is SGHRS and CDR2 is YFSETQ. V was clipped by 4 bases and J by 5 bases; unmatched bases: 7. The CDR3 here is CASSPSSGGDTQYF. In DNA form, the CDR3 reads TGCGCCAGCAGCCCCTCCTCGGGGGGAGATACGCAGTATTTT.

This CDR3 reads CASSVATTRQAEAFF. The CDR3, as DNA: TGTGCCAGCAGCGTAGCTACGACCAGGCAGGCTGAAGCTTTCTTT. The chain joins TRBV9 to TRBJ1-1; D is unresolved. This CDR3 spans 15 amino acids. The V and J ends lost 0 bases and 6 bases respectively, with 15 bases between them. Germline V lookup: CDR1 SGDLS, CDR2 YYNGEE.

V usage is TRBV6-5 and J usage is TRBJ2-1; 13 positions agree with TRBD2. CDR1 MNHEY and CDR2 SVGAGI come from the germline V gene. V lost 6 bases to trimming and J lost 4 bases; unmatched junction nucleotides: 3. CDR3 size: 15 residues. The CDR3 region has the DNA TGTGCCAGCAGACGACTAGCGGGAGGATACAATGAGCAGTTCTTC. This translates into CASRRLAGGYNEQFF.

CDR3 DNA sequence: TGTGCCAGCAGTTCCGAGCGGGGGCTTGGAGATACGCAGTATTTT. Its translation: CASSSERGLGDTQYF. The chain is built from TRBV6-6 and TRBJ2-3; 8 nucleotides match TRBD2. The V gene's germline CDR1 is MNHNY and CDR2 SVGAGI (reference sequence). This CDR3 is built from 15 residues. V gave up 4 bases and J gave up 5 bases; unmatched junction bases: 8.

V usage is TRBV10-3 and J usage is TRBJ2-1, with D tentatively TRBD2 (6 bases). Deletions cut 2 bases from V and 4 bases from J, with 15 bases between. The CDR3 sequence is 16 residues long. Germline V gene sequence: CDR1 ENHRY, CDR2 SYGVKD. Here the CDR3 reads CAISEPRLGGYNEQFF. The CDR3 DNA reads TGTGCCATCAGTGAGCCGCGGCTAGGAGGGTACAATGAGCAGTTCTTC.

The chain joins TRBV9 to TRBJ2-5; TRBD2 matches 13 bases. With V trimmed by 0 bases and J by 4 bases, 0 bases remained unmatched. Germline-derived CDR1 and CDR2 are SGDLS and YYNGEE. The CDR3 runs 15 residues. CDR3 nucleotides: TGTGCCAGCAGCGTAGGACTAGCGGGAGGAGAGACCCAGTACTTC. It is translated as CASSVGLAGGETQYF.

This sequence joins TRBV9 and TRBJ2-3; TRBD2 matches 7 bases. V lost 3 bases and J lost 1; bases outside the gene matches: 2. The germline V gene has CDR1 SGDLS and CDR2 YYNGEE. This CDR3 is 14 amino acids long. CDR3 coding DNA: TGTGCCAGCAGCGAAGCGGGGCGCACAGATACGCAGTATTTT. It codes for CASSEAGRTDTQYF.

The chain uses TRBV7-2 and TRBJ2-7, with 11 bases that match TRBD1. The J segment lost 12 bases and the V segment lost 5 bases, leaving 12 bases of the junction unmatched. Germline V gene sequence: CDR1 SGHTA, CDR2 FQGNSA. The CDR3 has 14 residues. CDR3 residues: CASSPNGGTGGSYF. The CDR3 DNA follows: TGTGCCAGCAGCCCTAATGGGGGGACAGGGGGATCGTACTTC.